The 19 T cell receptor beta chains in this list originate from one sample, sequenced in a study. TCRdb reprocessed the RT-PCR reads with MiXCR, giving one entry per CDR3 protein. The table includes 550,000 to 750,000 distinct CDR3 sequences, 14% detected once. Sample: memory CD4+ T cells from blood. These receptors originate from a female donor in good health, serving as a healthy control.

This clonotype turned up a few times. V gene TRBV7-9 combines with J gene TRBJ2-1; D is possibly TRBD2 (5 bases). The CDR3 totals 15 residues. CDR1 and CDR2 (germline): SEHNR, FQNEAQ (reference sequence). Trimming took off 5 bases at V and 3 bases at J, with 14 bases between the two ends. The CDR3: CASSPTGMIYNEQFF. In nucleotides, the CDR3 is TGTGCCAGCAGCCCGACCGGGATGATCTACAATGAGCAGTTCTTC.

This clonotype was detected many times. The rearrangement uses TRBV20-1 and TRBJ2-1; D may be TRBD1 (5 bases). The V gene's germline CDR1 is DFQATT and CDR2 SNEGSKA (reference sequence). This CDR3 contains 14 residues. Trimming removed 0 bases at V and 8 bases at J, with 14 bases between. The CDR3 sequence: CSARDTKVGDEQFF. The CDR3 DNA reads as TGCAGTGCTAGAGATACTAAGGTAGGGGATGAGCAGTTCTTC.

There are a few counts of this clonotype. The chain combines TRBV28 with TRBJ2-1; the match to TRBD2 covers 12 bases. Looked up from germline, CDR1 is MDHEN and CDR2 is SYDVKM. V lost 5 bases, J lost 8 bases, and 7 bases stayed unmatched. The CDR3 is made up of 15 amino acids. The DNA of the CDR3 is TGTGCCAGCAGTCCTAGCGGGAGGGGAGCCGATGAGCAGTTCTTC. This sequence encodes CASSPSGRGADEQFF.

This chain joins TRBV7-2 and TRBJ1-4; the match to TRBD1 covers 8 bases. The CDR3 covers 15 residues. Germline CDR1 is SGHTA and CDR2 is FQGNSA. V lost 5 bases and J lost 5; bases outside the gene matches: 7. The CDR3: CASSQGQGPNEKLFF. The CDR3 DNA follows: TGTGCCAGCAGCCAAGGACAGGGACCCAATGAAAAACTGTTTTTT.

This clonotype was detected only a few times. The CDR3 nucleotides read TGTGCCAGCATCACTTCCGGGTCTAGCACAGATACGCAGTATTTT. Amino acids: CASITSGSSTDTQYF. This chain uses TRBV28 with TRBJ2-3; no definite D call. Germline loops: CDR1 MDHEN, CDR2 SYDVKM. The length of the CDR3 is 15 residues. The germline V and J ends were trimmed by 7 bases and 0 bases, with 14 bases remaining between them.

This chain connects TRBV30 to TRBJ1-2, with D hard to call. In germline, CDR1 is GTSNPN, CDR2 SVGIG (reference sequence). Deletions cut 0 bases from V and 3 bases from J, with 8 bases between. The CDR3 length is 13 residues. CDR3 bases: TGTGCCTGGAGTGTATCCGGGGACTATGGCTACACCTTC. This gives the protein CAWSVSGDYGYTF.

The chain joins TRBV20-1 to TRBJ2-7; D unclear. The CDR3 has 15 residues. V lost 0 bases and J 3 bases, leaving 15 bases between the germline ends. Germline lookup yields CDR1 DFQATT and CDR2 SNEGSKA (reference sequence). The CDR3 nucleotides read TGCAGTGCTAGAGATAGGCCAGTGCTTGGCTACGAGCAGTACTTC. Translation: CSARDRPVLGYEQYF.

This clonotype was picked up a small number of times. The CDR3 reads CATSDPNRVRANEQFF. DNA of the CDR3: TGTGCCACCAGTGATCCTAACAGGGTACGGGCCAATGAGCAGTTCTTC. The chain is built from TRBV24-1 and TRBJ2-1; a possible D gene is TRBD1 (6 bases). Per the germline V gene, CDR1 is KGHDR and CDR2 is SFDVKD. Trimming stripped 3 bases from V and 6 bases from J, with 17 bases between. There are 16 residues in the CDR3.

This clonotype was recorded at least ten times. This chain joins TRBV7-3 and TRBJ2-7; TRBD1 agrees at 9 bases. The germline CDR1 and CDR2 sequences are SGHTA and FQGTGA. This CDR3 is 14 amino acids long. The junction had 8 bases not matched to a gene; V was cut back by 5 bases and J by 6 bases. CDR3 loop: CASSPSGTGTEQYF. In nucleotides, the CDR3 is TGTGCCAGCAGCCCCTCCGGGACAGGGACCGAGCAGTACTTC.

The V call is TRBV29-1, the J call TRBJ1-1; D is ambiguous. Germline assignment: CDR1 SQVTM and CDR2 ANQGSEA. With 6 bases removed from V and 0 bases from J, the gap between germline ends came to 11 bases. This CDR3 comprises 13 residues. The CDR3 region has the DNA TGCAGCGTACACAGTGCGGTGAACACTGAAGCTTTCTTT. Protein product: CSVHSAVNTEAFF.

This clonotype was seen a handful of times. The gene calls are TRBV5-1 and TRBJ2-2; 9 nucleotides align to TRBD1. This CDR3 is built from 14 residues. The germline CDR1 and CDR2 sequences are SGHRS and YFSETQ. V lost 3 bases to trimming and J lost 7 bases; unmatched junction nucleotides: 4. This chain's CDR3 is CASSSQGAGGELFF. CDR3 in DNA: TGCGCCAGCAGCTCACAGGGGGCTGGCGGGGAGCTGTTTTTT.

The rearrangement uses TRBV20-1 and TRBJ2-3; 8 bases are a match to TRBD1. The CDR3 loop spans 13 amino acids. The germline V gene encodes CDR1 DFQATT and CDR2 SNEGSKA (reference sequence). V lost 4 bases to trimming and J lost 4 bases; unmatched junction nucleotides: 4. CDR3 DNA sequence: TGCAGTGCTACGGTCAGGGGGCCAGATACGCAGTATTTT. Translating it yields CSATVRGPDTQYF.

The sample holds one count of this clonotype. The V call is TRBV28, the J call TRBJ2-7; 7 bases line up with TRBD1. This CDR3 spans 12 amino acids. J was trimmed by 13 bases and V by 5 bases; bases with no gene match: 11. The germline CDR1 and CDR2 sequences are MDHEN and SYDVKM. The CDR3 loop reads CASSQVTGNPYF. CDR3 coding DNA: TGTGCCAGCAGTCAGGTGACAGGGAACCCTTACTTC.

V is TRBV11-2 and J is TRBJ2-7; no definite D call. The V gene's germline CDR1 is SGHAT and CDR2 FQNNGV. The CDR3 is 14 residues long. Trimming removed 2 bases at V and 3 bases at J, with 11 bases between. CDR3 protein: CASSLQGFLYEQYF. CDR3 DNA sequence: TGTGCCAGCAGCTTACAAGGGTTTCTCTACGAGCAGTACTTC. Combining the CDR3 with reference TRBV11-2 and TRBJ2-7 gives the whole variable domain EAGVAQSPRYKIIEKRQSVAFWCNPISGHATLYWYQQILGQGPKLLIQFQNNGVVDDSQLPKDRFSAERLKGVDSTLKIQPAKLEDSAVYLCASSLQGFLYEQYFGPGTRLTVT.

This clonotype was seen ten or more times. The chain employs TRBV5-1 and TRBJ2-1; tentatively, D is TRBD1 (5 bases). V lost 3 bases and J lost 8, with 15 bases in between. Per germline, CDR1 SGHRS and CDR2 YFSETQ. The CDR3 is 14 amino acids. CDR3 nucleotides: TGCGCCAGCAGCTCTAAGTTACAGGTGGATGAGCAGTTCTTC. It yields the protein CASSSKLQVDEQFF.

The CDR3 nucleotides are TGTGCCAGCAACGAACTAGCGGGGGGGTCCTATGAGCAGTTCTTC. Amino acid sequence: CASNELAGGSYEQFF. This chain connects TRBV27 to TRBJ2-1, with 13 bases matching TRBD2. Germline V CDR1 and CDR2: MNHEY, SMNVEV (reference sequence). The CDR3 consists of 15 residues. V shed 7 bases and J 8 bases; nucleotides not matched to a gene: 8.

In this sample, this clonotype turned up a few times. The chain employs TRBV9 and TRBJ1-3; TRBD1 is a possible D gene (5 bases). The germline V and J ends were trimmed by 4 bases and 0 bases, with 14 bases remaining between them. Per the germline V gene, CDR1 is SGDLS and CDR2 is YYNGEE. The CDR3 covers 16 residues. For the CDR3, the DNA is TGTGCCAGCAGCCTCCTGGACACCTCCTCTGGAAACACCATATATTTT. Protein sequence: CASSLLDTSSGNTIYF.

This clonotype was counted only a few times. The V and J genes are TRBV29-1 and TRBJ1-1; D gene uncertain. This CDR3 contains 11 residues. Trimming cost V 7 bases and J 7 bases, with 13 bases left between them. In germline, CDR1 is SQVTM, CDR2 ANQGSEA. Here the CDR3 reads CSATETVEAFF. The CDR3 nucleotides are TGCAGCGCGACGGAAACAGTTGAAGCTTTCTTT.

Ten or more counts support this clonotype. At one end, the junction sequence differs from germline, possibly due to a read error. This chain joins TRBV5-1 and TRBJ1-1; D unresolved. This CDR3 has 13 amino acids. Germline V gene sequence: CDR1 SGHRS, CDR2 YFSETQ. The CDR3 DNA reads TGTGCCAGCAGCTTAGTAATGAACACTGAAGCTTTCTTT. Encoded protein: CASSLVMNTEAFF.